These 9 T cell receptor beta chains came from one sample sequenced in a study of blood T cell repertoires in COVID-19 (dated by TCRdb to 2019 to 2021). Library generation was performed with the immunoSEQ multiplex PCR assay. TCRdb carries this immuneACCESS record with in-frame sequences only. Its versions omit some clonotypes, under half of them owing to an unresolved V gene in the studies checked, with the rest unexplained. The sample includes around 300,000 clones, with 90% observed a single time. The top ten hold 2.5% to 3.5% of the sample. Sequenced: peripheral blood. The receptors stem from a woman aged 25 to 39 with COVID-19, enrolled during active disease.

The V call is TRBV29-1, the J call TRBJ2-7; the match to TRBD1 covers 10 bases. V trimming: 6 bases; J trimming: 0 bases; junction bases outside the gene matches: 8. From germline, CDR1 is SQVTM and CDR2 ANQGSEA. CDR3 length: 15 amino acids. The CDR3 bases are TGCAGCGTCAGAGCGGGACAGGGGTCCTCCTACGAGCAGTACTTC. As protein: CSVRAGQGSSYEQYF.

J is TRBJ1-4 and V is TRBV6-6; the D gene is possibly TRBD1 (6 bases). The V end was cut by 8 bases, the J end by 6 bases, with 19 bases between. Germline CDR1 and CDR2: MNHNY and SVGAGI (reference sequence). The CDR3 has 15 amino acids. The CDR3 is CASVGYTGSYEKLFF. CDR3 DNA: TGTGCCAGCGTGGGGTATACAGGGAGCTATGAAAAACTGTTTTTT.

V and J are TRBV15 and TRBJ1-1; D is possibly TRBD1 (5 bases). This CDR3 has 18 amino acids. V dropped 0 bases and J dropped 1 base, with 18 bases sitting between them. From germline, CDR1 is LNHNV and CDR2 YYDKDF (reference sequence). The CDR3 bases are TGTGCCACCAGCAGAGATTCTTTTTCAGGGTACTCGAACACTGAAGCTTTCTTT. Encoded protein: CATSRDSFSGYSNTEAFF. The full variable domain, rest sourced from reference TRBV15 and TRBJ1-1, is DAMVIQNPRYQVTQFGKPVTLSCSQTLNHNVMYWYQQKSSQAPKLLFHYYDKDFNNEADTPDNFQSRRPNTSFCFLDIRSPGLGDTAMYLCATSRDSFSGYSNTEAFFGQGTRLTVV.

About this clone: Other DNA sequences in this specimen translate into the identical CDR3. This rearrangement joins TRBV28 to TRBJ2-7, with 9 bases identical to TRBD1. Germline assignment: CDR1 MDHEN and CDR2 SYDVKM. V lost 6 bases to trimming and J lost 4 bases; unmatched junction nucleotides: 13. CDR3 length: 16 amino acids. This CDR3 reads CASSLLGQGIGYEQYF. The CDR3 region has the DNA TGTGCCAGCAGCCTCCTCGGACAGGGGATAGGATACGAGCAGTACTTC.

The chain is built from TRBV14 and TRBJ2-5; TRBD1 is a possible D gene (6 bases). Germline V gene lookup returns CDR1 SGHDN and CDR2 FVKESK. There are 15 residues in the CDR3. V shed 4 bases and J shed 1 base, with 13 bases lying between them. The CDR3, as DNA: TGTGCCAGCAGCCCCGGGACACGATTCCAAGAGACCCAGTACTTC. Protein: CASSPGTRFQETQYF.

CDR3 nucleotides: TGTGCCAGCTTGACAGGGGTCCTTCCCTACAATGAGCAGTTCTTC. Its translation is CASLTGVLPYNEQFF. The genes are TRBV5-8 and TRBJ2-1; 8 bases are a match to TRBD1. The CDR3 is 15 residues long. Germline values: CDR1 SGHTS, CDR2 YDEGEE. Trimming at V came to 7 bases and at J to 2 bases, leaving 8 bases not matched to a gene.

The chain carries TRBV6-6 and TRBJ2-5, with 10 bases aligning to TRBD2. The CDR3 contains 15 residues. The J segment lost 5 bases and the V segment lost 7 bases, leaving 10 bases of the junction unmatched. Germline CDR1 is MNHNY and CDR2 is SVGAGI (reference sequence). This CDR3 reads CASKTGLAGVETQYF. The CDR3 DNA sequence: TGTGCCAGCAAAACGGGTCTAGCGGGAGTGGAGACCCAGTACTTC.

CDR3 loop: CASSQGAGGDEQYF. As DNA, the CDR3 is TGTGCCAGTAGCCAGGGAGCGGGAGGTGACGAGCAGTACTTC. The chain is built from TRBV19 and TRBJ2-7; 9 bases map to TRBD2. The CDR3 consists of 14 residues. Germline V gene sequence: CDR1 LNHDA, CDR2 SQIVND (reference sequence). With 6 bases clipped from V and 5 bases from J, the junction kept 8 bases outside the gene matches.

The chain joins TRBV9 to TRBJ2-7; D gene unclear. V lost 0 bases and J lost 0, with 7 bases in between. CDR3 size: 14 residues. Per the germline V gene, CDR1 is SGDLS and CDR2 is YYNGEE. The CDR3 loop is CASSVGEVSYEQYF. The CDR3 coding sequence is TGTGCCAGCAGCGTAGGAGAGGTCTCCTACGAGCAGTACTTC.